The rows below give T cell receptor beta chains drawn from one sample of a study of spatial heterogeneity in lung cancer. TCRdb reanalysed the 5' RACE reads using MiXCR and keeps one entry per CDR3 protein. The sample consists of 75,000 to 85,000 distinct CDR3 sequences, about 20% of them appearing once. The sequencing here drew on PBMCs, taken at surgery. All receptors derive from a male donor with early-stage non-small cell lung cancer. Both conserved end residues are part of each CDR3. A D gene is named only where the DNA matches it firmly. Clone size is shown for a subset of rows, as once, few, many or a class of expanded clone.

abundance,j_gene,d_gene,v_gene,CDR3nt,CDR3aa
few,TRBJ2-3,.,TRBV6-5,TGTGCCAGCAGTTACTCCGGGGATGGAGATACGCAGTATTTT,CASSYSGDGDTQYF
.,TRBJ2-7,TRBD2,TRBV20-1,TGCAGTGCTAGAGAATTGCGGGGGAGGGGCCTCGAGCAGTACTTC,CSARELRGRGLEQYF
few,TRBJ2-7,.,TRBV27,TGTGCCAGCAAGATTTCCACGGGGTCCTACGAGCAGTACTTC,CASKISTGSYEQYF
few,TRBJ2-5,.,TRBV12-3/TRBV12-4,TGTGCCAGCAGTCCCCTGTTTCAGGGCCAAGAGACCCAGTACTTC,CASSPLFQGQETQYF
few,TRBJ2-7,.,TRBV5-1,TGCGCCAGCAGCTTGGTTGCGGACGGTGGACGGGAGCAGTACTTC,CASSLVADGGREQYF
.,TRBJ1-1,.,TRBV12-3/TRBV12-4,TGTGCCAGCAGTATGTGGGGGTCCACTGAAGCTTTCTTT,CASSMWGSTEAFF
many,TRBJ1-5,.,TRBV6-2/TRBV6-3,TGTGCCTCTCATGACGGGAGGCGGCTTCAGCCCCAGCATTTT,CASHDGRRLQPQHF
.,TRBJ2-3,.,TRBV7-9,TGTGCCAGCAGCTTATCCGCTGCTAGCACAGATACGCAGTATTTT,CASSLSAASTDTQYF
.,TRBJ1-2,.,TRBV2,TGTGCCAGCAGTGAAGTGGGGGAGATCTATGGCTACACCTTC,CASSEVGEIYGYTF
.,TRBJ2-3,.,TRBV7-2,TGTGCCAGCAGCTTAGCACGGGGGGCTAGCACAGATACGCAGTATTTT,CASSLARGASTDTQYF
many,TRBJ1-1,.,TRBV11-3,TGTGCCAGCAGCCCGCGCGCATTGGGTGAAGCTTTCTTT,CASSPRALGEAFF
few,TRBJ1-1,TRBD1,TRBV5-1,TGCGCCAGCAGCGTTGAGGGGGCGGGCACTGAAGCTTTCTTT,CASSVEGAGTEAFF
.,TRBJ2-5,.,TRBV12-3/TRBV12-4,TGTGCCAGCAGTTTGATAGCGGCCTCAGAGACCCAGTACTTC,CASSLIAASETQYF